The 3 T cell receptor beta chains presented below share a single source sample, sequenced in a study of cytomegalovirus exposure and HLA in healthy donors. Vbeta (60) and Jbeta (13) primers were used in the PCR. TCRdb keeps only in-frame clones here, not all; method: immunoSEQ multiplex PCR. The table lists 90,000 to 150,000 clones, less than 80% of them singletons, with around a tenth in the top ten. The sample consisted of PBMCs. The receptor source for this set is a woman aged 45 to 65 in good health and CMV-seropositive.

J is TRBJ1-5 and V is TRBV21-1. TRBV21-1 is listed as a pseudogene. The CDR3 consists of 14 residues. The CDR3 nucleotides read TGTGCCAGCAGCAACGGGAGGGGCAATCAGCCCCAGCATTTT. Its translation is CASSNGRGNQPQHF.

This chain links TRBV28 with TRBJ1-2; D remains unclear. Looked up from germline, CDR1 is MDHEN and CDR2 is SYDVKM. V shed 2 bases and J shed 6 bases, with 7 bases lying between them. This CDR3 contains 12 residues. The DNA for the CDR3 is TGTGCCAGCAGTTTAGTGCGAAATGGCTACACCTTC. It yields the protein CASSLVRNGYTF.

This clone occurred once. V and J are TRBV5-4 and TRBJ2-3; possible D gene TRBD1, 5 bases. The germline gives CDR1 SGHNT, CDR2 YYREEE (reference sequence). The CDR3 spans 13 residues. V dropped 5 bases and J dropped 3 bases, with 10 bases sitting between them. CDR3 amino acids: CASRTDRTDTQYF. CDR3 bases: TGTGCCAGCAGAACCGACAGAACAGATACGCAGTATTTT.